Presented here are 27 T cell receptor beta chains from one specimen sequenced in a study of T cell repertoires in cytomegalovirus infection. TCRdb passed the reads through MiXCR, listing each CDR3 protein once. The sample lists 490,000 or so distinct CDR3 sequences, 11% occurring once. The source material was PBMCs. These receptors all stem from a human donor in good health (CMV status not recorded). Some clones in this sample may be carry-over from other donors' samples.

This chain connects TRBV4-2 to TRBJ1-5; D uncertain. The CDR3 runs to 13 residues. The germline V gene has CDR1 LGHNA and CDR2 YNFKEQ. Trimming took off 0 bases at V and 8 bases at J, with 8 bases between the two ends. Here the CDR3 DNA reads TGTGCCAGCAGCCAAGATAAGAGGAAGCCCCAGCATTTT. Amino acids: CASSQDKRKPQHF.

V gene TRBV2 combines with J gene TRBJ2-1; D is uncertain. V lost 3 bases and J 0 bases, leaving 9 bases between the germline ends. This CDR3 is 15 amino acids long. Germline V gene lookup returns CDR1 SNHLY and CDR2 FYNNEI. CDR3 residues: CASSEWASSYNEQFF. The CDR3 nucleotides read TGTGCCAGCAGTGAGTGGGCCAGCTCCTACAATGAGCAGTTCTTC.

This clonotype has a count of ten or more. The V gene is TRBV7-2, the J gene TRBJ2-5; D perhaps matches TRBD1 (5 bases). In germline, CDR1 is SGHTA, CDR2 FQGNSA. V lost 4 bases to trimming and J lost 5 bases, with 11 bases between them. This CDR3 is built from 13 residues. The CDR3 DNA follows: TGTGCCAGCAGCTCTCAGGGTTTGGAGACCCAGTACTTC. Translation: CASSSQGLETQYF.

This clonotype came up many times. This chain connects TRBV7-2 to TRBJ2-7, with TRBD1 matching over 11 bases. V was clipped by 0 bases and J by 5 bases; unmatched bases: 3. CDR3 length equals 15 residues. Germline loops: CDR1 SGHTA, CDR2 FQGNSA. The CDR3 DNA sequence: TGTGCCAGCAGCTTAGCTTGGACAGGGGGCGACGAGCAGTACTTC. Its translation: CASSLAWTGGDEQYF.

This clonotype was detected ten times or more. V is TRBV19 and J is TRBJ2-2; 11 bases agree with TRBD2. The V segment lost 6 bases and the J segment 5 bases; nucleotides outside the gene matches: 5. The length of the CDR3 is 15 residues. Per germline, CDR1 LNHDA and CDR2 SQIVND (reference sequence). The CDR3 protein is CASSSLAGATGELFF. DNA for the CDR3: TGTGCCAGTAGCTCACTAGCGGGAGCTACCGGGGAGCTGTTTTTT.

With regard to this clonotype: A single base separates this from a much larger clone, so it may be a read error. This rearrangement joins TRBV2 to TRBJ1-2, with D tentatively TRBD1 (6 bases). The CDR3 consists of 13 residues. The germline gives CDR1 SNHLY, CDR2 FYNNEI. CDR3 loop: CASSWTENYGYNF. The CDR3, as DNA: TGTGCCAGCAGTTGGACAGAAAACTATGGCTACAACTTC.

This clonotype was seen only a few times. This chain connects TRBV20-1 to TRBJ2-7; D might be TRBD1 or TRBD2, each matching 5 bases. Germline V lookup: CDR1 DFQATT, CDR2 SNEGSKA (reference sequence). This CDR3 comprises 14 residues. Trimming took off 5 bases at V and 0 bases at J, with 14 bases between the two ends. The CDR3 region has the DNA TGCAGTGCTTCGGGACGTTCGAGCTCCTACGAGCAGTACTTC. It is translated as CSASGRSSSYEQYF.

The sample holds one count of this clonotype. A read error may be the cause here, since a much bigger clone is one base away. Likely a read error: the CDR3 ends without its conserved phenylalanine or tryptophan. The chain has TRBV28 and TRBJ2-5, with 14 bases matching TRBD2. The CDR3 is 15 residues long. J lost 7 bases, V lost 5 bases, and 6 bases had no gene match. Germline values: CDR1 MDHEN, CDR2 SYDVKM. The DNA of the CDR3 is TGTGCCAGCAGTCCTGGGACTAGCGGGAGTCCGACCCAGTACCTC. Protein product: CASSPGTSGSPTQYL.

This clonotype was counted ten times or more. The V and J genes are TRBV12-3 or TRBV12-4 and TRBJ1-5; 9 bases match TRBD1. V lost 6 bases, J lost 3 bases, and 9 bases stayed unmatched. The CDR3 spans 16 residues. The CDR3 is CASRETGTGTNQPQHF. The CDR3 DNA reads as TGTGCCAGCAGAGAAACCGGGACAGGGACCAATCAGCCCCAGCATTTT.

The sample holds a few counts of this clonotype. This chain uses TRBV23-1 with TRBJ2-7; D unclear. TRBV23-1 is recorded as an ORF, its role being uncertain. This CDR3 is 13 amino acids long. V shed 1 base and J shed 10 bases, with 14 bases lying between them. CDR3 sequence: CASSQYPRVPQYF. CDR3 in DNA: TGCGCCAGCAGTCAATACCCCCGGGTTCCCCAGTACTTC.

The chain joins TRBV20-1 to TRBJ2-3; 10 bases align to TRBD2. The CDR3 consists of 16 residues. The V segment lost 0 bases and the J segment 2 bases; nucleotides outside the gene matches: 5. Germline CDR1 reads DFQATT; CDR2 reads SNEGSKA (reference sequence). The CDR3 DNA reads TGCAGTGCTAGAGACGGACTAGCGGTTTCCACAGATACGCAGTATTTT. It is translated as CSARDGLAVSTDTQYF.

In its sample, this clonotype was seen a few times. Here the CDR3 DNA reads TGTGCCAGCAGCCAAGGGGGACATGGCACCGGGGAGCTGTTTTTT. Its translation is CASSQGGHGTGELFF. The chain carries TRBV14 and TRBJ2-2, with D possibly matching TRBD1 (6 bases). Per the germline V gene, CDR1 is SGHDN and CDR2 is FVKESK. This CDR3 has 15 residues. V shed 1 base and J shed 4 bases, with 10 bases lying between them.

The rearrangement joins TRBV15 to TRBJ2-1; TRBD2 matches 13 bases. The CDR3 extends over 19 amino acids. In germline, CDR1 is LNHNV, CDR2 YYDKDF (reference sequence). Trimming removed 5 bases from V and 12 bases from J; junction bases left unmatched: 22. In nucleotides, the CDR3 is TGTGCCACCAGCCGAGGGACTAGCGGGATGACTGTCTGGACGAGCGCGCAGTTCTTC. Translating it yields CATSRGTSGMTVWTSAQFF.

In its sample, this clonotype was seen many times. The chain links TRBV28 to TRBJ2-1; TRBD2 matches 8 bases. This CDR3 comprises 17 residues. Germline CDR1 and CDR2: MDHEN and SYDVKM. J gave up 0 bases and V 8 bases, and 12 bases lay outside the gene matches. CDR3 amino acids: CASAPRTGGPSYNEQFF. CDR3 DNA: TGTGCCAGCGCCCCAAGGACGGGAGGGCCCTCCTACAATGAGCAGTTCTTC.

There are many counts of this clonotype. CDR3 bases: TGTGCCAGCAGTTTAGAGAGGGGTGGGCTCAATCAGCCCCAGCATTTT. Translated, it gives CASSLERGGLNQPQHF. The J gene is TRBJ1-5, the V gene TRBV12-3 or TRBV12-4; D possibly corresponds to TRBD1 (5 bases). Trimming removed 1 base at V and 3 bases at J, with 13 bases between. CDR3 size: 16 residues.

The V call is TRBV29-1, the J call TRBJ2-7, with D perhaps matching TRBD2 (5 bases). Deletions cut 7 bases from V and 3 bases from J, with 16 bases between. Germline assignment: CDR1 SQVTM and CDR2 ANQGSEA. The CDR3 is 13 residues long. CDR3 protein: CSAEDVANYEQYF. CDR3 nucleotides: TGCAGCGCCGAGGACGTAGCGAACTACGAGCAGTACTTC.

This clonotype was counted many times. The chain employs TRBV7-6 and TRBJ2-6; 8 bases are a match to TRBD1. J lost 1 base, V lost 3 bases, and 11 bases had no gene match. Germline values: CDR1 SGHVS, CDR2 FNYEAQ. CDR3 length: 19 residues. CDR3 protein: CASSFYPGQEKSGANVLTF. As DNA, the CDR3 is TGTGCCAGCAGCTTCTATCCGGGACAGGAAAAATCTGGGGCCAACGTCCTGACTTTC. Full variable domain (outside the CDR3, taken from reference TRBV7-6 and TRBJ2-6): GAGVSQSPRYKVTKRGQDVALRCDPISGHVSLYWYRQALGQGPEFLTYFNYEAQQDKSGLPNDRFSAERPEGSISTLTIQRTEQRDSAMYRCASSFYPGQEKSGANVLTFGAGSRLTVL.

The rearrangement uses TRBV7-3 and TRBJ2-1; D is possibly TRBD2 (5 bases). The CDR3 extends over 16 amino acids. The ends were cut back, 4 bases at V and 0 bases at J, with 13 bases in the middle. Germline V lookup: CDR1 SGHTA, CDR2 FQGTGA. The DNA for the CDR3 is TGTGCCAGCAGCTCTTCTGGCGGGCCCTCCTACAATGAGCAGTTCTTC. Translation gives CASSSSGGPSYNEQFF.

There are a few counts of this clonotype. The CDR3 DNA follows: TGTGCCAGCAGCGTAGGAACGGGGGCGAGGACAGATACGCAGTATTTT. This sequence encodes CASSVGTGARTDTQYF. The J gene is TRBJ2-3, the V gene TRBV9; D tentatively fits TRBD1 or TRBD2 (6 bases each). Trimming took off 0 bases at V and 3 bases at J, with 14 bases between the two ends. This CDR3 has 16 amino acids. CDR1 and CDR2 from the germline V gene are SGDLS and YYNGEE.

The table lists this clonotype with a few counts. V usage is TRBV18 and J usage is TRBJ1-1; 9 bases are a match to TRBD1. The CDR3 covers 17 residues. V lost 3 bases and J lost 5; bases outside the gene matches: 13. The germline gives CDR1 KGHSH, CDR2 LQKENI. CDR3 region: CASSPRGSTGGRTEAFF. DNA of the CDR3: TGTGCCAGCTCACCGCGGGGCTCCACAGGGGGCAGGACTGAAGCTTTCTTT. Using reference TRBV18 and TRBJ1-1 for the parts outside the CDR3, the full variable domain is NAGVMQNPRHLVRRRGQEARLRCSPMKGHSHVYWYRQLPEEGLKFMVYLQKENIIDESGMPKERFSAEFPKEGPSILRIQQVVRGDSAAYFCASSPRGSTGGRTEAFFGQGTRLTVV.

The chain is built from TRBV19 and TRBJ2-1; TRBD2 agrees at 7 bases. The CDR3 is made up of 17 amino acids. Looked up from germline, CDR1 is LNHDA and CDR2 is SQIVND (reference sequence). V lost 0 bases and J lost 7; bases outside the gene matches: 12. CDR3 coding DNA: TGTGCCAGTAGTATAGATAGGAGCGGGGTCATTAGGAATGAGCAGTTCTTC. The encoded protein is CASSIDRSGVIRNEQFF.

This clonotype was counted many times. The chain couples TRBV4-2 to TRBJ2-3, with D unclear. Trimming pared 0 bases from V and 0 bases from J, leaving 13 bases between. The CDR3 spans 17 residues. Looked up from germline, CDR1 is LGHNA and CDR2 is YNFKEQ. The CDR3 reads CASSQEEWAVSTDTQYF. The CDR3 nucleotides are TGTGCCAGCAGCCAAGAAGAGTGGGCGGTTAGCACAGATACGCAGTATTTT.

This clonotype was seen a few times. V is TRBV2 and J is TRBJ1-1; D remains unclear. The CDR3 has 13 residues. The V gene lost 1 base and the J gene lost 11 bases, with 14 bases spanning the gap. The germline V gene encodes CDR1 SNHLY and CDR2 FYNNEI. CDR3 sequence (DNA): TGTGCCAGCAGTGAAGTGGCAGCGTCTACCGCTTTCTTT. This translates into CASSEVAASTAFF.

The chain employs TRBV5-4 and TRBJ2-1, with 7 bases that match TRBD2. With 3 bases clipped from V and 6 bases from J, the junction kept 6 bases outside the gene matches. CDR3 size: 14 residues. Germline V gene lookup returns CDR1 SGHNT and CDR2 YYREEE (reference sequence). CDR3 sequence: CASSWEGSGNEQFF. CDR3 coding DNA: TGTGCCAGCAGCTGGGAGGGTAGCGGCAATGAGCAGTTCTTC.

The gene calls are TRBV29-1 and TRBJ1-1, with D unclear. The CDR3 has 11 amino acids. V gave up 4 bases and J gave up 7 bases, with 10 bases separating them. Germline loops: CDR1 SQVTM, CDR2 ANQGSEA. CDR3 sequence reads: CSVGASDEAFF. For the CDR3, the DNA is TGCAGCGTTGGAGCTTCGGATGAAGCTTTCTTT.

This clonotype was observed at least ten times. The rearrangement uses TRBV4-2 and TRBJ1-1, with unresolved D. Germline V gene lookup returns CDR1 LGHNA and CDR2 YNFKEQ. The CDR3 sequence is 14 residues long. V was clipped by 1 base and J by 1 base, with 7 bases between them. CDR3 nucleotide sequence: TGTGCCAGCAGCCAAGGGTGGGGGAACACTGAAGCTTTCTTT. Protein sequence: CASSQGWGNTEAFF.

This clonotype was picked up many times. The CDR3 region has the DNA TGTGCCAGCAGCTTAGGTTTGGGGACAGCCGCGAACACCGGGGAGCTGTTTTTT. Translation gives CASSLGLGTAANTGELFF. The V call is TRBV7-2, the J call TRBJ2-2; 7 nucleotides agree with TRBD1. J was trimmed by 0 bases and V by 1 base; bases with no gene match: 8. Germline-derived CDR1 and CDR2 are SGHTA and FQGNSA. The CDR3 has 18 amino acids.